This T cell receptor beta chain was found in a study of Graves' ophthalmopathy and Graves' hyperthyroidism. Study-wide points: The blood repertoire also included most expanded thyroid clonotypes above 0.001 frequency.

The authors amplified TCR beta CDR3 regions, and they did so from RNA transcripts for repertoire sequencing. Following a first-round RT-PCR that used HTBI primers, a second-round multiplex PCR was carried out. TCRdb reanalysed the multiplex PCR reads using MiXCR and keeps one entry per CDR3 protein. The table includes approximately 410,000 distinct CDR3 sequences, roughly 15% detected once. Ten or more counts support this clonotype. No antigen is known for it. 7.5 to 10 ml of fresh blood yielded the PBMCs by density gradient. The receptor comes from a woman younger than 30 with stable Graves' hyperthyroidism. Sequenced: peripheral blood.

The CDR3 loop is CASRTGQASYEQYF. In nucleotides, the CDR3 is TGTGCCAGCAGAACGGGACAGGCCTCCTACGAGCAGTACTTC. V and J are TRBV27 and TRBJ2-7; 8 nucleotides line up with TRBD1. With 6 bases clipped from V and 0 bases from J, the junction kept 4 bases outside the gene matches. The CDR3 consists of 14 residues. Looked up from germline, CDR1 is MNHEY and CDR2 is SMNVEV (reference sequence).